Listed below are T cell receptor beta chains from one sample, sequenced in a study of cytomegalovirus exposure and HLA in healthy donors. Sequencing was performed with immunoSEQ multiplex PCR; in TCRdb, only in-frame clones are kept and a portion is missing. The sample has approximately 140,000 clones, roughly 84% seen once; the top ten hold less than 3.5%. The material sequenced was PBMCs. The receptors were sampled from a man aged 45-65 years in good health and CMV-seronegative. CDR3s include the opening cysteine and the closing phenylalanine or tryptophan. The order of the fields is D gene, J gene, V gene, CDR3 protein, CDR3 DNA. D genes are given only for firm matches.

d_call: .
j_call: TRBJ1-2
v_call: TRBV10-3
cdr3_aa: CAIRAPGDYGYTF
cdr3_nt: TGTGCCATCAGGGCCCCAGGGGACTATGGCTACACCTTC

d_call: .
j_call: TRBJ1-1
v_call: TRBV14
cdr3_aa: CASSLRGGPMNTEAFF
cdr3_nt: TGTGCCAGCAGCCTTAGGGGGGGGCCCATGAACACTGAAGCTTTCTTT

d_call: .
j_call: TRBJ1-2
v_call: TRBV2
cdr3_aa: CASSETGYGYTF
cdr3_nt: TGTGCCAGCAGTGAAACGGGCTATGGCTACACCTTC

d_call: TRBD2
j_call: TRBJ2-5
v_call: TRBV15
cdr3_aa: CATSRDRGRGGRETQYF
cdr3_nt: TGTGCCACCAGCAGAGACCGAGGAAGGGGAGGGCGGGAGACCCAGTACTTC

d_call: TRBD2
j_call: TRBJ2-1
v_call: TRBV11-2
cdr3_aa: CASRHTSGWNEQFF
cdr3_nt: TGTGCCAGCAGACACACTAGCGGGTGGAATGAGCAGTTCTTC

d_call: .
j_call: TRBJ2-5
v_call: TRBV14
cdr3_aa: CASSPQGFWETQYF
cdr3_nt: TGTGCCAGCAGCCCTCAGGGATTTTGGGAGACCCAGTACTTC

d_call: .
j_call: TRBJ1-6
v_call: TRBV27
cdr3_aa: CASSRARSGGGSPLHF
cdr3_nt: TGTGCCAGCAGTAGGGCCCGGTCCGGGGGTGGGTCACCCCTCCACTTT

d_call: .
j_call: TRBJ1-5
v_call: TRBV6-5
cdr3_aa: CASRIRVYSNQPQHF
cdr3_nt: TGTGCCAGTAGGATCAGGGTATATAGCAATCAGCCCCAGCATTTT

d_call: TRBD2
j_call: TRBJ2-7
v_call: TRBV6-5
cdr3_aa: CASSLTSGVTYEQYF
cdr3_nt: TGTGCCAGCAGTCTGACTAGCGGGGTTACCTACGAGCAGTACTTC

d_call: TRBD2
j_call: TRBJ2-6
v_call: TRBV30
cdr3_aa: CAWSVERGTSSGANVLTF
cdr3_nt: TGTGCCTGGAGTGTGGAGAGGGGGACTAGCTCTGGGGCCAACGTCCTGACTTTC

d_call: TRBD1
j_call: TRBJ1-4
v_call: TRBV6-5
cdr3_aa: CASSSRQGLGEKLFF
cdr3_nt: TGTGCCAGCAGTTCAAGACAGGGGTTAGGGGAAAAACTGTTTTTT

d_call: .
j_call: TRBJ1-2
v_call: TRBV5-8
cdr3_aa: CASSHRVLGYTF
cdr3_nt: TGTGCCAGCTCTCACAGGGTTTTGGGCTACACCTTC

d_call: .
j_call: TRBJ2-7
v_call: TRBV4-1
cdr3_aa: CASSQDKTASSYEQYF
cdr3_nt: TGCGCCAGCAGCCAAGATAAGACAGCGAGCTCCTACGAGCAGTACTTC

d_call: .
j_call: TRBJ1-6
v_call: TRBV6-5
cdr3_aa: CASSYSSRGPPLHF
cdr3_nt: TGTGCCAGCAGTTACTCCAGCAGAGGCCCACCCCTCCACTTT

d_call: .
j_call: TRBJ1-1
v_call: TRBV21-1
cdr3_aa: CASSKGGVAADPKAFF
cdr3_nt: TGTGCCAGCAGCAAAGGTGGAGTGGCAGCGGATCCTAAAGCTTTCTTT

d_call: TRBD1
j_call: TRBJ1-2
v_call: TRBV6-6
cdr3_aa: CASSYRDRDSYTF
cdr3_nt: TGTGCCAGCAGTTACCGTGACAGGGATAGCTACACCTTC